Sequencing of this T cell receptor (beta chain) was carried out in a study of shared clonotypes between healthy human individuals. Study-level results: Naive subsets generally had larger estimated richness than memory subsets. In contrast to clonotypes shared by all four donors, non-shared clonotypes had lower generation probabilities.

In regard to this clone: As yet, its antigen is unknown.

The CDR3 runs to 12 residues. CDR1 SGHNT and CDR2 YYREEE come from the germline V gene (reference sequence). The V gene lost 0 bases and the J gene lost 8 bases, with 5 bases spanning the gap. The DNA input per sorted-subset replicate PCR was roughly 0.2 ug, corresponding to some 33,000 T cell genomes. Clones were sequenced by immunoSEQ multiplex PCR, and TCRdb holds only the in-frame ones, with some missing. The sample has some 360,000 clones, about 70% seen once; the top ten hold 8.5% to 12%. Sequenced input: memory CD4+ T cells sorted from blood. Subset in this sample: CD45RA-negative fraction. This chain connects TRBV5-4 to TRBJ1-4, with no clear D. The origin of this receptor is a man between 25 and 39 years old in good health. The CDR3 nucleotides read TGTGCCAGCAGCTTGGTCGGCGAAAAACTGTTTTTT. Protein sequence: CASSLVGEKLFF. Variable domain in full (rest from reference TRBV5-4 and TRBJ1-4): ETGVTQSPTHLIKTRGQQVTLRCSSQSGHNTVSWYQQALGQGPQFIFQYYREEENGRGNFPPRFSGLQFPNYSSELNVNALELDDSALYLCASSLVGEKLFFGSGTQLSVL.